The T cell receptor (beta chain) described here comes from a study of cytomegalovirus exposure and HLA in healthy donors (dated by TCRdb to 2015 to 2018). About the investigation overall: An earlier analysis of approximately 640 of the donors reported 250 to 300 Gb of sequence data and roughly 100 million unique TCR beta sequences from about 180 million T cells. In a later genetic analysis, genome-wide SNP genotypes for about 55% of the roughly 700 donors were used, and that subset was treated as a discovery cohort. Along with the approximately 600-subject first cohort, a separate validation cohort of over a hundred different subjects was used. Both class I and class II loci were covered by HLA typing, at four-digit resolution. Among the approximately 400 genotyped donors, around 79% belonged to the genetic ancestry cluster associated with self-reported Caucasian donors. Using immunosequencing, the study profiled T cell repertoires from 666 subjects and related those repertoires to cytomegalovirus serostatus. The later analysis used no new phenotypic data to find candidate immune exposures, relying instead on TCR beta sequences and their occurrence across donors. Every discovery cohort repertoire had been produced on one sequencing platform. Typing coverage differed by locus: A, B, C, DRB1 and DQB1 were typed in about 629-630 donors, DQA1 in approximately 520, DPA1 in nearly 610, and DPB1 in just under 490. Across under 500 genotyped donors of the cohort, an average of 235,054 unique TCR beta nucleotide sequences per donor were sequenced, and 15% to 20% of those sequences were non-productive. The study aimed to test whether signatures of past pathogen exposure could be identified by cataloging public T cell receptors. To study patterns of TCR occurrence, a later analysis re-analyzed previously published TCR beta repertoires from hundreds of donors and added high-resolution HLA genotyping. An earlier analysis of around 580 of the donors used high-throughput TCR beta sequencing to judge whether each TCR beta V gene segment behaved as functional or pseudogenic. To predict cytomegalovirus infection status, the study brought together high-throughput TCR immunosequencing, statistical association of individual TCRs with disease status, and machine learning. A few DR-DQ haplotypes were handled as single units for association and clustering because linkage in the cohort was strong. An early release covering roughly 600 HLA-typed donors comprised roughly 300 gigabases of sequencing data and roughly 85 million unique TCR sequences. Alongside the repertoire data, information on donor age, sex, ethnicity and CMV serostatus was compiled.

Study-wide findings and limitations: According to a later analysis, TCR association rates differed among HLA loci, with DRB1 alleles showing the most associated TCRs and HLA-C alleles showing the fewest. Because counts were too low, about 15 rarely observed V segments, including chromosome 9 orphons, were left out of the earlier analysis of 500 to 750 of the donors. In a later analysis, HLA-associated TCR beta chains were found to be more clonally expanded and to have lower generation probabilities than equally common non-associated chains. The study gave a list of roughly 150 TCR beta chains associated with cytomegalovirus. The authors suggested that the approach could potentially be extended to other disease states and immunological phenotypes. For the cohort, immune exposure information was limited to CMV serostatus. A cluster of highly shared sequence variants was judged likely to be a technical artifact of the sequencing pipeline. In vitro tests confirmed that a few of the cytomegalovirus-associated TCR beta chains recognize cytomegalovirus antigens. According to a later genetic analysis, donors in an Asian-associated ancestry cluster had fewer N-insertions in productive TCRs than the approximately 670-donor mean. In a later analysis, several top co-occurrence clusters were reported to appear linked to parvovirus B19, influenza, CMV and Epstein-Barr virus. Assigning TCR associations to individual alleles was difficult when HLA alleles, especially DR and DQ, strongly co-occurred. A later analysis found that most CMV-associated TCR beta chains appeared HLA-restricted, with HLA associations seemingly driven largely by CMV exposure. The classifier was reported to diagnose cytomegalovirus status with high specificity and sensitivity in both the original cohort and the validation cohort. An earlier analysis of 450 to 750 of the donors showed that most TCR beta V segments appeared in productive rearrangements either about 87% or about 30% of the time, which broadly matched IMGT annotations. This cohort had only TCR beta chains sequenced, and the lack of alpha or paired-chain data limited which features could be detected. While some public TCRs were present in many individuals, most TCR sequences turned up only very rarely across donors. Specific HLA alleles were associated with 15,000 to 20,000 TCR beta sequences at a false discovery rate of 0.05 in a later analysis. A further reported finding was that TCR beta sequences accurately predicted the HLA-A and HLA-B alleles for most subjects in the first cohort. Because the 87-base-pair reads could not distinguish some IMGT-functional V segments, including TRBV6-2 and TRBV6-3, those segments were excluded. Sequencing depth was assumed to be roughly uniform across donors in the presence/absence analyses, though that assumption may not hold. Because HLA typing was missing for some donors at each locus, association tests included only the typed subset. In a later genetic analysis, a missense DCLRE1C variant was associated with V-gene and J-gene trimming of TCR beta chains, and the association was replicated in an independent cohort. Linkage disequilibrium might explain the correlated functional status among segregating V segments, but an unknown experimental factor could not be excluded.

The cohort consisted of hundreds of healthy bone marrow donors. Cohort members were all nominally healthy when sampled, although unrecorded immune exposures were likely present. The donor tested CMV seropositive, placing the donor among the approximately 310 seropositive members of the cohort. A peripheral blood sample was provided by each donor, and peripheral blood mononuclear cells were used for TCR beta sequencing. Genomic DNA was extracted from the blood cell samples with the Qiagen DNeasy Blood Extraction Kit. From cysteine to phenylalanine, the CDR3 is 13 amino acids long. Only the CDR3 portion is preserved as DNA: 39 bases, with reading frame beginning at the first base. V and J are truncated by 4 bases and 0 bases respectively, leaving an intervening sequence of 7 bases. Based on the germline V gene, the CDR1 and CDR2 sequences are SGHRS and YFSETQ. A note on this clone: Its antigen has not been determined. No base quality information exists; no much larger clone differs at one position.

The library was produced with the immunoSEQ multiplex PCR assay. For the multiplex PCR, a mixture combining 60 forward primers for TCR Vbeta segments and 13 reverse primers for TCR Jbeta segments was used. Amplification of the CDR3 region of rearranged TCR beta genes was performed with a multiplex PCR assay on genomic DNA. The amplified TCR beta libraries were sequenced on the Illumina HiSeq System as 87-base-pair reads. As for the authors' bioinformatics: A later analysis tallied 70 million to 100 million unique TCR beta chains across the 666 repertoires, and some 10 million of those chains were shared by two or more donors. Raw reads were error-corrected and collapsed into unique sequences with a nearest-neighbor algorithm that merged closely related sequences to remove PCR and sequencing errors. V, D and J gene segments were assigned by aligning CDR3 sequences to IMGT reference sequences. Each retained sequence needed at least a six-nucleotide match to both a V gene segment and a J gene segment. A rearrangement was called productive if the CDR3 had no stop codons and remained in frame with V and J, and every other rearrangement was called non-productive. Following IMGT convention, CDR3 was defined as the stretch from the second conserved V-encoded cysteine to the conserved J-encoded phenylalanine. The earlier analysis of about 610 of the donors excluded any sequence lacking an unambiguous match to a single V gene segment. An earlier analysis of a few hundred of the donors classified V segments as functional when productive rearrangements were above 56.7% and as segregating when the standard deviation between donors was above 5%. A statistical classification framework was developed to diagnose cytomegalovirus status using the catalog of TCR beta chain sequences. In a later analysis, TCR nucleotide sequences were compared against IMGT/GENE-DB human TR gene sequences so that V and J genes could be assigned. In a later analysis, CDR3 sequences and most-parsimonious VDJ recombination scenarios were assigned using the TCRdist pipeline. In a later analysis, each TCR beta chain was defined by its CDR3 amino acid sequence together with its V-gene family, and reads without a unique V-gene family were excluded. A later analysis removed roughly 590 highly shared, low-generation-probability nucleotide sequences to deal with suspected cross-contamination and a sequencing artifact. For each public chain, a later analysis derived a clonal expansion index from normalized ranks of inferred template counts within each repertoire. In a later analysis, generation probabilities were computed using a VDJ recombination model fitted to out-of-frame rearrangements, and the results were checked against IGoR. Hypergeometric tests were used in a later analysis to score TCR-TCR, TCR-HLA and TCR-CMV co-occurrence, with a repertoire-size bias correction applied to the TCR pairs. To estimate false discovery rates, a later analysis permuted the HLA or CMV assignments 20 times. In a later analysis, co-occurring TCRs were grouped using DBSCAN, with TCRdist sequence similarity added in when clustering inside HLA-allele-positive subsets. Repertoires with fewer than 30,000 or more than 120,000 public chains were left out of co-occurrence clustering, as were five repertoires with anomalous nucleotide sharing. In its TCRdb copy, this immuneACCESS table keeps in-frame sequences only and misses some clones. Where compared with another copy, unresolved V genes explain less than half of these, and the others have no known cause. V, J and clone size reflect that table, while D and trimming were determined from the DNA. For this sample the table gives roughly 78,000 clones, of which 65% to 70% were detected only once. The ten largest make up roughly 22% of the sample.

The rearranged chain carries TRBV5-1 and TRBJ1-1, with no confidently assigned D gene. This TCR was recovered from a man in his forties in good health and CMV-seropositive. The specimen was PBMCs. The DNA sequence reads TGCGCCAGCAGCAAGCTTCTGAACACTGAAGCTTTCTTT. This is translated as CASSKLLNTEAFF.